What follows are 25 T cell receptor beta chains derived from one specimen sequenced in a study of CD4+ T cells in melanoma. Clones were sequenced by immunoSEQ multiplex PCR, and TCRdb holds only the in-frame ones, with some missing. The sample gives roughly 60,000 clones, 55% to 75% of which show up once; 4.5% to 5.5% is in the top ten. The source material was tumor tissue. The receptors derive from a human donor with melanoma.

This clone has a count of ten or more. The chain has TRBV7-2 and TRBJ1-3, with D perhaps matching TRBD1 (5 bases). This CDR3 has 14 residues. Germline V lookup: CDR1 SGHTA, CDR2 FQGNSA. Between the trimmed V and J ends, which lost 4 bases and 7 bases, there was a span of 14 bases. In nucleotides, the CDR3 is TGTGCCAGCAGCTGGCAGGGAGTGGGTAACACCATATATTTT. Its translation: CASSWQGVGNTIYF.

The chain recombines TRBV30 with TRBJ1-4, with D possibly TRBD1 on 6 matching bases. The CDR3 is 13 amino acids. With 0 bases removed from V and 8 bases from J, the gap between germline ends came to 10 bases. From germline, CDR1 is GTSNPN and CDR2 SVGIG (reference sequence). CDR3 sequence: CAWSVGGTEKLFF. CDR3 nucleotides: TGTGCCTGGAGTGTAGGAGGGACAGAAAAACTGTTTTTT.

This sequence joins TRBV19 and TRBJ2-5; no clear D gene. This CDR3 region has 14 residues. Deletions cut 1 base from V and 1 base from J, with 7 bases between. Germline CDR1 LNHDA, CDR2 SQIVND (reference sequence). In DNA form, the CDR3 reads TGTGCCAGTAGTATAGCTTCCGGCCAAGAGACCCAGTACTTC. Protein sequence: CASSIASGQETQYF.

This clone has at least ten counts. The chain links TRBV6-5 to TRBJ2-2, with 8 bases aligning to TRBD1. The V segment lost 7 bases and the J segment 6 bases; nucleotides outside the gene matches: 10. Per germline, CDR1 MNHEY and CDR2 SVGAGI. The CDR3 consists of 15 residues. The CDR3 bases are TGTGCCAGCATCCCGTACAGGGGGTACGCCGGGGAGCTGTTTTTT. Residues: CASIPYRGYAGELFF.

This clone was observed once. The chain couples TRBV5-6 to TRBJ1-2; no reliable D call. This CDR3 spans 11 amino acids. V gave up 0 bases and J gave up 4 bases, with 1 base separating them. The germline V gene has CDR1 SGHDT and CDR2 YYEEEE. The CDR3 DNA is TGTGCCAGCAGCTTGGCCTATGGCTACACCTTC. Residues: CASSLAYGYTF.

In this sample, this clone turned up a few times. The chain combines TRBV27 with TRBJ2-5; D is undetermined. The CDR3 spans 15 residues. The V and J ends lost 0 bases and 7 bases respectively, with 15 bases between them. Germline CDR1 is MNHEY and CDR2 is SMNVEV (reference sequence). The CDR3 loop reads CASSLSLGRRGTQYF. In DNA form, the CDR3 reads TGTGCCAGCAGTTTATCCCTGGGTCGTCGCGGGACCCAGTACTTC.

V is TRBV30 and J is TRBJ1-2; D perhaps matches TRBD1 (6 bases). V lost 6 bases and J 3 bases, leaving 11 bases between the germline ends. Looked up from germline, CDR1 is GTSNPN and CDR2 is SVGIG (reference sequence). This CDR3 comprises 12 residues. The CDR3 here is CACQGSYYGYTF. The CDR3 DNA reads TGTGCCTGCCAGGGGAGTTACTATGGCTACACCTTC.

The chain is built from TRBV5-1 and TRBJ2-3; 11 bases match TRBD1. The CDR3 is made up of 14 amino acids. In germline, CDR1 is SGHRS, CDR2 YFSETQ. With 4 bases clipped from V and 4 bases from J, the junction kept 2 bases outside the gene matches. The CDR3 coding sequence is TGCGCCAGCAGCGCGGGACAGGGGGCAGATACGCAGTATTTT. Protein product: CASSAGQGADTQYF.

The chain joins TRBV10-3 to TRBJ2-3, with 11 positions matching TRBD2. J was trimmed by 3 bases and V by 3 bases; bases with no gene match: 8. The CDR3 runs to 17 residues. Germline CDR1 and CDR2: ENHRY and SYGVKD. CDR3 sequence reads: CAISDVLAGGRTDTQYF. The DNA of the CDR3 is TGTGCCATCAGTGATGTCCTAGCGGGGGGTAGGACAGATACGCAGTATTTT.

The chain uses TRBV19 and TRBJ1-1; maybe TRBD1 (5 bases). Germline-derived CDR1 and CDR2 are LNHDA and SQIVND (reference sequence). The CDR3 is 14 residues long. V dropped 4 bases and J dropped 1 base, with 10 bases sitting between them. In DNA, the CDR3 is TGTGCCAGTAGTAGATGGACACAGAACACTGAAGCTTTCTTT. It codes for CASSRWTQNTEAFF.

CDR3 sequence: CASGYLSGNYNEQFF. The CDR3 DNA is TGTGCCAGCGGGTATTTAAGCGGTAACTACAATGAGCAGTTCTTC. This sequence joins TRBV9 and TRBJ2-1; D is perhaps TRBD2 (5 bases). The ends were cut back, 7 bases at V and 3 bases at J, with 17 bases in the middle. The V gene's germline CDR1 is SGDLS and CDR2 YYNGEE. This CDR3 contains 15 residues.

This sequence joins TRBV27 and TRBJ1-5; D gene ambiguous. Trimming took off 2 bases at V and 5 bases at J, with 7 bases between the two ends. Germline V CDR1 and CDR2: MNHEY, SMNVEV (reference sequence). The CDR3 runs to 13 residues. CDR3 protein: CASSLTVYQPQHF. In DNA, the CDR3 is TGTGCCAGCAGTTTAACAGTTTATCAGCCCCAGCATTTT.

This chain connects TRBV5-4 to TRBJ2-5; D possibly corresponds to TRBD2 (6 bases). CDR1 and CDR2 (germline): SGHNT, YYREEE (reference sequence). The CDR3 extends over 15 amino acids. The V end lost 0 bases, the J end lost 4 bases, and 13 bases lay between the germline ends. The CDR3: CASSLEGLGGETQYF. The CDR3 region has the DNA TGTGCCAGCAGCTTGGAGGGACTCGGCGGAGAGACCCAGTACTTC. The variable domain in full, with the rest retrieved from reference TRBV5-4 and TRBJ2-5, is ETGVTQSPTHLIKTRGQQVTLRCSSQSGHNTVSWYQQALGQGPQFIFQYYREEENGRGNFPPRFSGLQFPNYSSELNVNALELDDSALYLCASSLEGLGGETQYFGPGTRLLVL.

The V and J genes are TRBV7-9 and TRBJ2-5, with a weak D call TRBD2 (5 bases). Trimming pared 3 bases from V and 6 bases from J, leaving 20 bases between. CDR1 is SEHNR, CDR2 FQNEAQ, per germline (reference sequence). CDR3 length: 16 amino acids. The CDR3 DNA sequence: TGTGCCAGCAGCTTCCGTCGGGGTACGGGTGAGAAGACCCAGTACTTC. This sequence encodes CASSFRRGTGEKTQYF. Using reference TRBV7-9 and TRBJ2-5 for the parts outside the CDR3, the full variable domain is DTGVSQNPRHKITKRGQNVTFRCDPISEHNRLYWYRQTLGQGPEFLTYFQNEAQLEKSRLLSDRFSAERPKGSFSTLEIQRTEQGDSAMYLCASSFRRGTGEKTQYFGPGTRLLVL.

The rearrangement uses TRBV5-6 and TRBJ2-7; D is perhaps TRBD1 or TRBD2 (6 bases each). The CDR3 runs to 14 residues. V gave up 0 bases and J gave up 3 bases, with 10 bases separating them. The germline V gene encodes CDR1 SGHDT and CDR2 YYEEEE. This CDR3 is CASSLGGADYEQYF. The CDR3 nucleotides read TGTGCCAGCAGCTTGGGGGGGGCGGACTACGAGCAGTACTTC.

This clone has a count of ten or more. The gene calls are TRBV7-2 and TRBJ2-1, with 10 bases identical to TRBD2. The length of the CDR3 is 15 residues. Germline values: CDR1 SGHTA, CDR2 FQGNSA. Trimming took 3 bases from V and 7 from J; bases not matched to a gene: 6. The CDR3 reads CASSFLAGVGNEQFF. The CDR3 nucleotides read TGTGCCAGCAGCTTCCTAGCGGGGGTCGGTAATGAGCAGTTCTTC.

This chain joins TRBV7-3 and TRBJ1-2, with unresolved D. The length of the CDR3 is 13 residues. CDR1 is SGHTA and CDR2 is FQGTGA in the germline V gene. The ends were cut back, 4 bases at V and 6 bases at J, with 12 bases in the middle. The CDR3 sequence is CASSSQDSDGYTF. The CDR3 nucleotides read TGTGCCAGCAGCTCTCAGGATTCCGATGGCTACACCTTC.

The chain carries TRBV7-9 and TRBJ2-7, with D perhaps matching TRBD2 (6 bases). V gave up 5 bases and J gave up 1 base, with 12 bases separating them. This CDR3 comprises 14 residues. CDR1 SEHNR and CDR2 FQNEAQ come from the germline V gene (reference sequence). CDR3 sequence (DNA): TGTGCCAGCAGCCTCCCCCGGGAGTCCTACGAGCAGTACTTC. The encoded protein is CASSLPRESYEQYF.

This clone has only a few counts. The J gene is TRBJ2-2, the V gene TRBV9; D unresolved. Germline V CDR1 and CDR2: SGDLS, YYNGEE. CDR3 size: 16 residues. V was clipped by 0 bases and J by 8 bases, with 17 bases between them. The CDR3 DNA sequence: TGTGCCAGCAGCGTAGCTCCGGCAGCTGGGATGGGGGAGCTGTTTTTT. Translated: CASSVAPAAGMGELFF.

Here the CDR3 DNA reads TGTGCCAGCCCCAGGGGGCTGCCCTACGAGCAGTACTTC. This sequence encodes CASPRGLPYEQYF. This chain joins TRBV19 and TRBJ2-7, with 8 bases lining up with TRBD1. The trim removed 9 bases at V and 2 bases at J, leaving 6 bases unmatched. The germline V gene has CDR1 LNHDA and CDR2 SQIVND (reference sequence). CDR3 size: 13 residues.

This clone was seen more than once but under ten times. CDR3 sequence: CASSYSKGQGNTEAFF. CDR3 bases: TGTGCCAGCAGTTACTCGAAGGGGCAGGGGAACACTGAAGCTTTCTTT. V gene TRBV6-5 combines with J gene TRBJ1-1; possible D gene TRBD1, 5 bases. The CDR3 runs 16 residues. Trimming took off 0 bases at V and 1 base at J, with 12 bases between the two ends. Germline values: CDR1 MNHEY, CDR2 SVGAGI.

V usage is TRBV11-3 and J usage is TRBJ1-1, with D hard to call. This CDR3 contains 13 residues. With 3 bases removed from V and 2 bases from J, the gap between germline ends came to 7 bases. Germline values: CDR1 SGHNT, CDR2 YENEEA. The CDR3 coding sequence is TGTGCCAGCAGCTTGGAGGGCAACACTGAAGCTTTCTTT. It yields the protein CASSLEGNTEAFF.

This clone was seen a handful of times. The chain couples TRBV27 to TRBJ2-2; the match to TRBD2 covers 15 bases. V shed 4 bases and J 2 bases; nucleotides not matched to a gene: 8. CDR1 is MNHEY and CDR2 is SMNVEV in the germline V gene (reference sequence). The CDR3 sequence is 19 residues long. The CDR3 is CASSSPGTSGGFNTGELFF. The DNA of the CDR3 is TGTGCCAGCAGTTCCCCCGGGACTAGCGGGGGGTTCAACACCGGGGAGCTGTTTTTT.

The V and J genes are TRBV4-2 and TRBJ2-2; a weak D match, TRBD1 (5 bases). Trimming took off 2 bases at V and 3 bases at J, with 13 bases between the two ends. CDR1 is LGHNA, CDR2 YNFKEQ, per germline. CDR3 length: 16 residues. The CDR3 region has the DNA TGTGCCAGCAGCCAACAGGGTGGCGAGGACACCGGGGAGCTGTTTTTT. Amino acids: CASSQQGGEDTGELFF.

This clone showed up just once. V is TRBV19 and J is TRBJ2-2; 10 nucleotides match TRBD1. V gave up 7 bases and J gave up 5 bases; unmatched junction bases: 7. The CDR3 is 15 residues long. Germline-derived CDR1 and CDR2 are LNHDA and SQIVND (reference sequence). CDR3 DNA: TGTGCCAGTATTAAGGGACAGGGGAGTACCGGGGAGCTGTTTTTT. This translates into CASIKGQGSTGELFF.